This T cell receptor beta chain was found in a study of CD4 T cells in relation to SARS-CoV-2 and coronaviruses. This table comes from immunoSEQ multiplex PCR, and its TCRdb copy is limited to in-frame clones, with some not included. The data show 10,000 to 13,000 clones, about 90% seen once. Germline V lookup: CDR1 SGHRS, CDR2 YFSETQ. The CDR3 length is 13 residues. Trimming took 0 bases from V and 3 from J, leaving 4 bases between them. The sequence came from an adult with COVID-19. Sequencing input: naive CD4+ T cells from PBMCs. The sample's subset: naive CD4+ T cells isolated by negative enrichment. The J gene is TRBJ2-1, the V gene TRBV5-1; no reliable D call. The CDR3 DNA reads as TGCGCCAGCAGCTTGGCCAGCTACAATGAGCAGTTCTTC. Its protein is CASSLASYNEQFF.